Listed below are T cell receptor beta chains from one sample, sequenced in a study of beta chain features in type 1 diabetes. Measured with immunoSEQ multiplex PCR; TCRdb has only the in-frame clones, and not every one. The sample shows a few hundred thousand clones, about 30% of them seen only once. The sample was naive CD4+ T cells from blood. The receptor source for this set is a man younger than 35 in good health. The CDR3 runs from the conserved cysteine through the conserved F or W. D genes are given only for firm matches. Clone sizes are given selectively: once, few, many, or a class where the clone is expanded.

cdr3_length,d_call,j_call,v_call,clone_size,cdr3_nt,cdr3_aa
13,-,TRBJ2-1,TRBV7-9,few,TGTGCCAGCAGCTCCTTTTTGTACAATGAGCAGTTCTTC,CASSSFLYNEQFF
13,-,TRBJ1-2,TRBV4-1,-,TGCGCCAGCAGCCCCACAGGGCCCCTTGGCTACACCTTC,CASSPTGPLGYTF
14,TRBD1,TRBJ1-1,TRBV6-5,-,TGTGCCAGCAGCCCTCCGACAGGGAATAAAGAAGCTTTCTTT,CASSPPTGNKEAFF
12,TRBD2,TRBJ2-7,TRBV29-1,-,TGCAGTGCCGGGACTAACTCCTACGAGCAGTACTTC,CSAGTNSYEQYF
17,TRBD2,TRBJ2-3,TRBV11-2,-,TGTGCCAGCAGCTTATTCCGGGCCAGCGGGAGTTTCGATACGCAGTATTTT,CASSLFRASGSFDTQYF
15,-,TRBJ2-7,TRBV5-6,few,TGTGCCAGCAGCTTCGGGACTCCGTTTTCCTACGAGCAGTACTTC,CASSFGTPFSYEQYF
15,-,TRBJ2-7,TRBV14,few,TGTGCCAGCAGCCAAGATTGGGGGATCTTGAACGAGCAGTACTTC,CASSQDWGILNEQYF
18,-,TRBJ2-3,TRBV30,-,TGTGCCTGGAGTGTACGGGGGGCCCGGGCATCCAGCACAGATACGCAGTATTTT,CAWSVRGARASSTDTQYF
15,TRBD1,TRBJ2-7,TRBV6-5,few,TGTGCCAGCAGTTACGGAACAGGGGTGCTCCACGAGCAGTACTTC,CASSYGTGVLHEQYF
11,-,TRBJ2-2,TRBV29-1,-,TGCAGCGCAAGAAACACCGGGGAGCTGTTTTTT,CSARNTGELFF
15,-,TRBJ2-6,TRBV15,-,TGTGCCACCAGCAGAGGGGGGACTGGGGCCAACGTCCTGACTTTC,CATSRGGTGANVLTF
14,-,TRBJ2-1,TRBV30,few,TGTGCCTGGAGTTTGAGGGCTACCCGCCTGATGCAGTTCTTC,CAWSLRATRLMQFF
14,-,TRBJ2-7,TRBV7-2,-,TGTGCCAGCAGCTTATCGGACGTTCCGCCCGAGCAGTACTTC,CASSLSDVPPEQYF
15,-,TRBJ1-1,TRBV6-5,-,TGTGCCAGCAGTTACTGGAGTAACGGGGACACTGAAGCTTTCTTT,CASSYWSNGDTEAFF
15,-,TRBJ1-1,TRBV30,few,TGTGCCTCTAGACCCAGAGGAGGGGCAAACACTGAAGCTTTCTTT,CASRPRGGANTEAFF
14,-,TRBJ1-1,TRBV5-1,-,TGCGCCAGTGGGCCAACCCCAGGGACCACTGAAGCTTTCTTT,CASGPTPGTTEAFF
14,TRBD1,TRBJ2-5,TRBV29-1,few,TGCAGCGCCACGACAGGGGGTGGGCAAGAGACCCAGTACTTC,CSATTGGGQETQYF
15,TRBD2,TRBJ2-1,TRBV30,-,TGTGCCTGGAGTGTACGCCTAGCGGGAGACAATGAGCAGTTCTTC,CAWSVRLAGDNEQFF
14,-,TRBJ2-5,TRBV18,few,TGTGCCAGCTCACCGGGGTCGACCTCAGAGACCCAGTACTTC,CASSPGSTSETQYF
14,-,TRBJ2-1,TRBV18,few,TGTGCCAGCTCAAGGGACCGAACCTACAATGAGCAGTTCTTC,CASSRDRTYNEQFF
14,TRBD1,TRBJ1-1,TRBV29-1,few,TGCAGCGTCGTCAACAGGGGGACTAACACTGAAGCTTTCTTT,CSVVNRGTNTEAFF
13,-,TRBJ2-3,TRBV5-4,-,TGTGCCAGCAGCTTGGAGGAGTCCCGGGCGCAGTATTTT,CASSLEESRAQYF
17,TRBD2,TRBJ2-5,TRBV9,-,TGTGCCAGCAGCGTGGGGGAGACTAGCGGGTCGCAAGAGACCCAGTACTTC,CASSVGETSGSQETQYF
15,-,TRBJ1-4,TRBV25-1,few,TGTGCCAGCAGTGACCATCGGGGGACGGGTGAAAAACTGTTTTTT,CASSDHRGTGEKLFF
11,-,TRBJ2-3,TRBV28,-,TGTGCCAGCAGTTTTAGGGTTACGCAGTATTTT,CASSFRVTQYF
11,-,TRBJ2-7,TRBV29-1,few,TGCAGCGTTGCTGACAGCTACGAGCAGTACTTC,CSVADSYEQYF
14,-,TRBJ2-3,TRBV5-1,-,TGCGCCAGCAGCTTGGCAGAGGGCACAGATACGCAGTATTTT,CASSLAEGTDTQYF
12,-,TRBJ2-3,TRBV29-1,-,TGCAACGCATTGGACGAGGCAGATACGCAGTATTTT,CNALDEADTQYF
12,TRBD1,TRBJ2-7,TRBV29-1,-,TGCAGCGTAGGGGACAGGGACTACGAGCAGTACTTC,CSVGDRDYEQYF
14,-,TRBJ2-1,TRBV29-1,few,TGCAGCGTCTCCGGGACCCGATCCTACAATGAGCAGTTCTTC,CSVSGTRSYNEQFF
17,TRBD2,TRBJ2-7,TRBV28,-,TGTGCCAGCAGTTTTTACAATCCGGGACTAGCCACCTACGAGCAGTACTTC,CASSFYNPGLATYEQYF
12,-,TRBJ2-7,TRBV7-2,few,TGTGCCAGCAGCTTCCGTTCCTACGAGCAGTACTTC,CASSFRSYEQYF
15,-,TRBJ2-3,TRBV30,-,TGTGCCTGGAGTGTTAAGGGGTCGTACACAGATACGCAGTATTTT,CAWSVKGSYTDTQYF